This T cell receptor beta chain comes out of a study of T cell responses to AZD1222 COVID-19 vaccine. Notes on the study in general: Reportedly, nearly half the spike-specific TCRs target unmutated variant regions.

CDR3 length equals 13 residues. The trim removed 10 bases at V and 2 bases at J, leaving 4 bases unmatched. CDR1 is SNHLY, CDR2 FYNNEI, per germline. Of note for this clone: Its antigen is undetermined.

Clones were sequenced by immunoSEQ multiplex PCR, and TCRdb holds only the in-frame ones, with some missing. The table records 80,000 to 100,000 clones, about 89% of them present only once. The sequencing used peripheral blood, collected 28 days after the second AZD1222 dose. This TCR was recovered from an adult who received the AZD1222 COVID-19 vaccine. The gene calls are TRBV2 and TRBJ1-5, with 8 bases that match TRBD1. CDR3 bases: TGTGCCATTGCGGACAGGGGCAATCAGCCCCAGCATTTT. Its translation: CAIADRGNQPQHF.